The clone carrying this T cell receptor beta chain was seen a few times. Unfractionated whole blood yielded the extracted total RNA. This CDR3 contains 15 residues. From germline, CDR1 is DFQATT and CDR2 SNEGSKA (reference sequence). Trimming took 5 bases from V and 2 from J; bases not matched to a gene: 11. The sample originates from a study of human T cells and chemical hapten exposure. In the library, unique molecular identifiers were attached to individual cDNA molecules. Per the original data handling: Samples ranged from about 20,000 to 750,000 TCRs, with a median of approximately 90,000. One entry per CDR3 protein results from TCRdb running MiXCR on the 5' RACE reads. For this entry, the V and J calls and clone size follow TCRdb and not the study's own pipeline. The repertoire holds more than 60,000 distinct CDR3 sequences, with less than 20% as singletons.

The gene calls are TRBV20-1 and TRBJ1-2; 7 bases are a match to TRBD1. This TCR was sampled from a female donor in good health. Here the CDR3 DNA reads TGCAGTGCTCCAACTTTGGGACAGACCAACTATGGCTACACCTTC. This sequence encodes CSAPTLGQTNYGYTF.